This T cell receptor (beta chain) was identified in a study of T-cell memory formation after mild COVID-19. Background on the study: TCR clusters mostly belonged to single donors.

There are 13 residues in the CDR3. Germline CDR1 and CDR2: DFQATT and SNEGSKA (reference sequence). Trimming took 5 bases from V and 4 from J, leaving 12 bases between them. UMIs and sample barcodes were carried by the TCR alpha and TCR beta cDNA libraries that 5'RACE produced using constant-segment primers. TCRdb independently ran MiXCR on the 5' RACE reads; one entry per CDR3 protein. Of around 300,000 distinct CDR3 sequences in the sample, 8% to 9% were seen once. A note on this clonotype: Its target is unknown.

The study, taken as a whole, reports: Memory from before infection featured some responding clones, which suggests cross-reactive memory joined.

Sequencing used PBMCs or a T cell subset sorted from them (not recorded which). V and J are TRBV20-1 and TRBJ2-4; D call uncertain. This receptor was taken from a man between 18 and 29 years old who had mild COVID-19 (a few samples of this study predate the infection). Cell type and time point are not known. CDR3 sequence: CSAAHRSKNIQYF. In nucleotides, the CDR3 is TGCAGTGCTGCTCATAGGTCAAAAAACATTCAGTACTTC.